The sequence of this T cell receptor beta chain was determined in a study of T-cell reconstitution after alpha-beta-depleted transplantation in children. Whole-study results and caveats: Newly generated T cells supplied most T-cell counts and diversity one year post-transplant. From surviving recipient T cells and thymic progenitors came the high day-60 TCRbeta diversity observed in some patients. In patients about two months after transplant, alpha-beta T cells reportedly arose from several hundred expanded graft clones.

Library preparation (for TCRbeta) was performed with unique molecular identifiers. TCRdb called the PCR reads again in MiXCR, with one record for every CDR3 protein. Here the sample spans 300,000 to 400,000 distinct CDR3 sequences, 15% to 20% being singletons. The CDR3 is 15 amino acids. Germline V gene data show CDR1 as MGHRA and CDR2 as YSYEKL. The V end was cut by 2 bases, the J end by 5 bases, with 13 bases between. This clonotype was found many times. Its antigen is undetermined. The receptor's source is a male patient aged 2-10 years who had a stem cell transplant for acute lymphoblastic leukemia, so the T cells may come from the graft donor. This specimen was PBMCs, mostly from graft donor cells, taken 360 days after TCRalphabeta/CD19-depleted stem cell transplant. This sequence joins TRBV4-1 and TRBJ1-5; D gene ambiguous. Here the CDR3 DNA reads TGCGCCAGCAGCCAAATGCTTCCTTGGCATCAGCCCCAGCATTTT. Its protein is CASSQMLPWHQPQHF.